This TCR beta chain was captured in a study of cytomegalovirus exposure and HLA in healthy donors. Overall study results and limits: Follow-up analysis seemed to connect common viral pathogens with several of the most significant clusters identified.

The study ran its PCR with 60 Vbeta and 13 Jbeta primers. Data came from immunoSEQ multiplex PCR; TCRdb stores just in-frame clones and leaves some out. This repertoire shows about 50,000 clones, roughly 81% found once; its top ten account for less than 3%. V was pared by 7 bases and J by 1 base, with 11 bases of the junction left unmatched. This CDR3 has 16 residues. Germline CDR1 LNHNV, CDR2 YYDKDF (reference sequence). A remark on this clone: Its antigen is currently unknown.

Donors likely had unrecorded immune exposures despite being nominally healthy when sampled. The chain carries TRBV15 and TRBJ1-1; 8 bases are a match to TRBD1. This clonotype was obtained from a woman aged 40 to 55 in good health and CMV-seropositive. The sample taken for sequencing was PBMCs. Here the CDR3 DNA reads TGTGCCACCACCCCTCCAGGTCAGGGGGCGAACACTGAAGCTTTCTTT. Translation gives CATTPPGQGANTEAFF.